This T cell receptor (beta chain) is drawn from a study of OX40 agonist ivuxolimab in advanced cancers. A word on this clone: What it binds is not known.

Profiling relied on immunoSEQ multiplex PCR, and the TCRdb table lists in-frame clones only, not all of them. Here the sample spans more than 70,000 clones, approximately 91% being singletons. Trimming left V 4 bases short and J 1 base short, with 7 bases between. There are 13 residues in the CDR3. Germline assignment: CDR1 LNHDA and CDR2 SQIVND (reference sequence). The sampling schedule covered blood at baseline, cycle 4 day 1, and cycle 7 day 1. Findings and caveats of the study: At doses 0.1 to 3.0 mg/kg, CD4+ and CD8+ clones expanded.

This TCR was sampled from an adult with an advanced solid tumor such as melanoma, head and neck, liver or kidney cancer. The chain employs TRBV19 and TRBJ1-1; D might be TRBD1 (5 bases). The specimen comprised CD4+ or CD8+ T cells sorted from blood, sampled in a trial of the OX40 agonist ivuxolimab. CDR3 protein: CASSTGENTEAFF. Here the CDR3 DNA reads TGTGCCAGTAGTACGGGGGAGAACACTGAAGCTTTCTTT.